What follows are 27 T cell receptor beta chains derived from one specimen sequenced in a study of control samples from healthy donors and cancer patients. Here immunoSEQ multiplex PCR was the method, and the copy in TCRdb shows in-frame clones only, minus some. The sample yields 150,000 to 200,000 clones, 94% seen once. The sequenced sample consisted of PBMCs. These receptor sequences come from a man in his sixties with colorectal cancer.

V gene TRBV5-1 combines with J gene TRBJ2-3; possibly TRBD1 for D (6 bases). The V gene's germline CDR1 is SGHRS and CDR2 YFSETQ. This CDR3 is 12 amino acids long. Trimming stripped 4 bases from V and 5 bases from J, with 8 bases between. The DNA of the CDR3 is TGCGCCAGCAGCGAAGGGGGAGATACGCAGTATTTT. This gives the protein CASSEGGDTQYF.

V is TRBV27 and J is TRBJ2-5; a weak D match, TRBD1 (7 bases). V gave up 8 bases and J gave up 9 bases, with 22 bases separating them. CDR1 is MNHEY and CDR2 is SMNVEV in the germline V gene (reference sequence). CDR3 length: 14 amino acids. Written as DNA, the CDR3 is TGTGCCAGCGGCCCCGTTGGGGTCAGGGGGGCCCAGTACTTC. This codes for CASGPVGVRGAQYF.

The chain carries TRBV18 and TRBJ2-1; D is ambiguous. Germline assignment: CDR1 KGHSH and CDR2 LQKENI. With 3 bases removed from V and 0 bases from J, the gap between germline ends came to 18 bases. The CDR3 runs to 18 residues. Here the CDR3 reads CASSPTATTPSSYNEQFF. CDR3 DNA: TGTGCCAGCTCACCTACCGCGACGACCCCGAGCTCCTACAATGAGCAGTTCTTC.

The chain joins TRBV29-1 to TRBJ2-5; perhaps TRBD2 as D (6 bases). The CDR3 loop spans 12 amino acids. V dropped 7 bases and J dropped 6 bases, with 15 bases sitting between them. Germline CDR1 is SQVTM and CDR2 is ANQGSEA. The CDR3 loop reads CSAPGGKQTQYF. The CDR3 DNA is TGCAGCGCCCCCGGAGGGAAACAGACCCAGTACTTC.

The chain is built from TRBV5-4 and TRBJ1-2; D remains unclear. V shed 4 bases and J shed 8 bases, with 18 bases lying between them. Germline loops: CDR1 SGHNT, CDR2 YYREEE (reference sequence). This CDR3 comprises 14 residues. The chain's CDR3 is CASSGGPSYWGYTF. CDR3 DNA sequence: TGTGCCAGCAGCGGAGGACCCTCCTACTGGGGCTACACCTTC.

The chain links TRBV7-5 to TRBJ2-7. TRBV7-5 constitutes a pseudogene. The CDR3 consists of 12 residues. The CDR3 bases are TGTGCCAGAAGCTTTTGGTCCTACGAGCAGTACTTC. Protein product: CARSFWSYEQYF.

This chain joins TRBV6-5 and TRBJ1-2, with D maybe TRBD1 (6 bases). Between the trimmed V and J ends, which lost 2 bases and 8 bases, there was a span of 18 bases. CDR3 size: 15 residues. Germline V CDR1 and CDR2: MNHEY, SVGAGI. CDR3 sequence: CASSYTPLGGGGYTF. CDR3 DNA sequence: TGTGCCAGCAGTTACACCCCTCTAGGGGGAGGGGGCTACACCTTC.

This chain links TRBV3-1 (or the pseudogene TRBV3-2) with TRBJ2-5, with 9 bases matching TRBD2. Germline V gene data show CDR1 as LGHDT and CDR2 as YNNKEL (reference sequence). The CDR3 length is 14 residues. V lost 0 bases and J lost 5; bases outside the gene matches: 1. CDR3 DNA sequence: TGTGCCAGCAGCCAAGAGAGCGGGGGGGAGACCCAGTACTTC. Translated, it gives CASSQESGGETQYF.

In DNA, the CDR3 is TGTGCCAGCCGGGGGGGCACTGAAGCTTTCTTT. Its protein is CASRGGTEAFF. The chain couples TRBV12-3 or TRBV12-4 to TRBJ1-1, with D possibly matching TRBD1 (5 bases). Trimming stripped 8 bases from V and 4 bases from J, with 8 bases between. The CDR3 has 11 amino acids.

This chain joins TRBV10-3 and TRBJ1-2; TRBD1 is a possible D gene (6 bases). Germline CDR1 is ENHRY and CDR2 is SYGVKD. There are 15 residues in the CDR3. Trimming cost V 0 bases and J 3 bases, with 11 bases left between them. CDR3 amino acids: CAISESEGGDYGYTF. CDR3 sequence (DNA): TGTGCCATCAGTGAGTCGGAGGGGGGTGACTATGGCTACACCTTC.

The chain links TRBV4-3 to TRBJ1-1; D remains unclear. V lost 3 bases to trimming and J lost 1 base, with 9 bases between them. The V gene's germline CDR1 is LGHNA and CDR2 YSLEER. The CDR3 consists of 14 residues. This CDR3 is CASSHDTGNTEAFF. The CDR3 nucleotides are TGCGCCAGCAGCCACGACACTGGGAACACTGAAGCTTTCTTT.

The gene calls are TRBV10-1 and TRBJ2-7, with D unclear. Germline CDR1 is WNHNN and CDR2 is SYGVQD (reference sequence). Trimming took off 2 bases at V and 3 bases at J, with 8 bases between the two ends. The CDR3 has 13 amino acids. The CDR3 region is CASSEALGYEQYF. For the CDR3, the DNA is TGCGCCAGCAGTGAGGCACTGGGCTACGAGCAGTACTTC.

CDR3 in DNA: TGTGCCAGTAGCGGGACACCATATAGCAATCAGCCCCAGCATTTT. Amino acids: CASSGTPYSNQPQHF. The chain carries TRBV19 and TRBJ1-5; possibly TRBD1 for D (6 bases). Trimming stripped 6 bases from V and 0 bases from J, with 12 bases between. The CDR3 length is 15 residues. Germline V gene sequence: CDR1 LNHDA, CDR2 SQIVND (reference sequence).

The chain carries TRBV4-3 and TRBJ2-7; 8 bases are shared with TRBD1. V gave up 5 bases and J gave up 3 bases; unmatched junction bases: 3. CDR1 and CDR2 from the germline V gene are LGHNA and YSLEER. CDR3 length: 13 residues. CDR3 amino acids: CASSFGQGYEQYF. In nucleotides, the CDR3 is TGCGCCAGCAGCTTCGGACAGGGCTACGAGCAGTACTTC.

This rearrangement joins TRBV28 to TRBJ2-7; D call uncertain. Trimming pared 2 bases from V and 5 bases from J, leaving 4 bases between. Germline lookup yields CDR1 MDHEN and CDR2 SYDVKM. This CDR3 is 11 amino acids long. CDR3 sequence: CASSLVHEQYF. CDR3 nucleotides: TGTGCCAGCAGTTTAGTCCACGAGCAGTACTTC.

V is TRBV6-2 or TRBV6-3 and J is TRBJ1-5; 7 bases align to TRBD1. Germline V gene data show CDR1 as MNHEY and CDR2 as SVGEGT. The CDR3 has 15 residues. V trimming: 5 bases; J trimming: 7 bases; junction bases outside the gene matches: 11. The CDR3 nucleotides read TGTGCCAGCAGTGCGCCGGGACAGCGTACACAGCCCCAGCATTTT. It codes for CASSAPGQRTQPQHF.

V is TRBV30 and J is TRBJ2-3; 7 nucleotides match TRBD2. The V segment lost 5 bases and the J segment 5 bases; nucleotides outside the gene matches: 7. This CDR3 spans 13 amino acids. CDR1 and CDR2 (germline): GTSNPN, SVGIG (reference sequence). This CDR3 reads CAWWGGGVDTQYF. The CDR3 nucleotides are TGTGCCTGGTGGGGCGGGGGAGTAGATACGCAGTATTTT. Variable domain in full (rest from reference TRBV30 and TRBJ2-3): SQTIHQWPATLVQPVGSPLSLECTVEGTSNPNLYWYRQAAGRGLQLLFYSVGIGQISSEVPQNLSASRPQDRQFILSSKKLLLSDSGFYLCAWWGGGVDTQYFGPGTRLTVL.

The chain couples TRBV10-3 to TRBJ2-2, with D maybe TRBD2 (6 bases). This CDR3 has 15 residues. V shed 2 bases and J shed 0 bases, with 7 bases lying between them. Looked up from germline, CDR1 is ENHRY and CDR2 is SYGVKD. The CDR3: CAISEAGTNTGELFF. In DNA form, the CDR3 reads TGTGCCATCAGTGAGGCGGGGACGAACACCGGGGAGCTGTTTTTT.

J is TRBJ1-1 and V is TRBV5-1; tentative D call: TRBD1 (5 bases). Deletions cut 0 bases from V and 4 bases from J, with 10 bases between. The CDR3 consists of 14 residues. Germline CDR1 SGHRS, CDR2 YFSETQ. The CDR3 DNA is TGCGCCAGCAGCTTGGAACAAAGGGGCACTGAAGCTTTCTTT. This encodes CASSLEQRGTEAFF. Together with reference TRBV5-1 and TRBJ1-1, the CDR3 gives the full variable domain: KAGVTQTPRYLIKTRGQQVTLSCSPISGHRSVSWYQQTPGQGLQFLFEYFSETQRNKGNFPGRFSGRQFSNSRSEMNVSTLELGDSALYLCASSLEQRGTEAFFGQGTRLTVV.

This clone has only one observation. The J gene is TRBJ1-6, the V gene TRBV5-1; D not certain. The CDR3 is 16 amino acids. The germline gives CDR1 SGHRS, CDR2 YFSETQ. V lost 4 bases and J 4 bases, leaving 15 bases between the germline ends. In DNA, the CDR3 is TGCGCCAGCAGCGAACAAAGCTCCGTTTATAATTCACCCCTCCACTTT. It yields the protein CASSEQSSVYNSPLHF.

The V and J genes are TRBV19 and TRBJ1-5; D is ambiguous. The CDR3 extends over 17 amino acids. The V gene lost 6 bases and the J gene lost 0 bases, with 18 bases spanning the gap. The germline V gene encodes CDR1 LNHDA and CDR2 SQIVND (reference sequence). In nucleotides, the CDR3 is TGTGCCAGTAGCCTGGGGTCTCAAGGCGTTAGCAATCAGCCCCAGCATTTT. This sequence encodes CASSLGSQGVSNQPQHF. Complete variable domain (other parts from reference TRBV19 and TRBJ1-5): DGGITQSPKYLFRKEGQNVTLSCEQNLNHDAMYWYRQDPGQGLRLIYYSQIVNDFQKGDIAEGYSVSREKKESFPLTVTSAQKNPTAFYLCASSLGSQGVSNQPQHFGDGTRLSIL.

This rearrangement joins TRBV5-1 to TRBJ1-1; TRBD1 matches at 8 bases. The CDR3 has 14 residues. Germline V gene lookup returns CDR1 SGHRS and CDR2 YFSETQ. The V segment lost 0 bases and the J segment 3 bases; nucleotides outside the gene matches: 1. CDR3 protein: CASSLGQGYTEAFF. The CDR3 DNA reads as TGCGCCAGCAGCTTGGGACAGGGGTACACTGAAGCTTTCTTT.

The J gene is TRBJ2-5, the V gene TRBV18; D tentatively fits TRBD1 or TRBD2 (5 bases each). Germline V gene lookup returns CDR1 KGHSH and CDR2 LQKENI. V lost 2 bases to trimming and J lost 1 base, with 14 bases between them. This CDR3 region has 16 residues. The CDR3 reads CASSPSGAGPQETQYF. The CDR3, as DNA: TGTGCCAGCTCACCATCCGGGGCAGGCCCCCAAGAGACCCAGTACTTC.

The rearrangement joins TRBV18 to TRBJ1-3; D is undetermined. The CDR3 sequence is 12 residues long. CDR1 is KGHSH and CDR2 is LQKENI in the germline V gene. V lost 0 bases and J 9 bases, leaving 6 bases between the germline ends. CDR3 DNA: TGTGCCAGCTCACCACCGCAGAGCACCATATATTTT. Its translation is CASSPPQSTIYF.

The V and J genes are TRBV3-1 (or the pseudogene TRBV3-2) and TRBJ1-2, with D perhaps TRBD1 (6 bases). V lost 1 base, J lost 4 bases, and 10 bases lay in between. Per the germline V gene, CDR1 is LGHDT and CDR2 is YNNKEL (reference sequence). The CDR3 runs to 14 residues. The CDR3: CASSQGQGSYGYTF. The DNA for the CDR3 is TGTGCCAGCAGCCAAGGGCAGGGGTCCTATGGCTACACCTTC.

This chain uses TRBV4-1 with TRBJ1-2; 7 bases match TRBD1. Losses at the gene ends were 5 bases for V and 0 bases for J; bases not matched to a gene: 9. CDR1 and CDR2 from the germline V gene are MGHRA and YSYEKL. CDR3 length equals 16 residues. The CDR3 DNA reads TGCGCCAGCAGCACTCCTCCCGACAGGGCTAACTATGGCTACACCTTC. Translated, it gives CASSTPPDRANYGYTF.

This chain links TRBV6-5 with TRBJ1-6; TRBD1 matches at 7 bases. The CDR3 consists of 15 residues. Germline CDR1 MNHEY, CDR2 SVGAGI. J gave up 6 bases and V 6 bases, and 8 bases lay outside the gene matches. CDR3 sequence reads: CASRPAGTVNSPLHF. CDR3 bases: TGTGCCAGCAGACCGGCCGGGACAGTTAATTCACCCCTCCACTTT.